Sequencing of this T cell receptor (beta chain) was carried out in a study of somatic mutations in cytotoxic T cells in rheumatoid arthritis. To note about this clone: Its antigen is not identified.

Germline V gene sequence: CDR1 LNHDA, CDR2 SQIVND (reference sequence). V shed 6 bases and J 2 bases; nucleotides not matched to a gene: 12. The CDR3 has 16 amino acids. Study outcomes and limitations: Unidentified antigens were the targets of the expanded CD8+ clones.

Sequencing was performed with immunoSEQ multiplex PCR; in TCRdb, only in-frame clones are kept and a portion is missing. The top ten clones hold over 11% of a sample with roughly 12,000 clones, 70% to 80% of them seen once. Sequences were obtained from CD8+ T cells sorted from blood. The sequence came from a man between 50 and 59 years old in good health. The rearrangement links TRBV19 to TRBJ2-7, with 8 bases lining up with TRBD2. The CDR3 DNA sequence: TGTGCCAGTAGCGGCACTAGCGGAAGGGGGACCTACGAGCAGTACTTC. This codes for CASSGTSGRGTYEQYF.